The following is a T cell receptor (beta chain) sequence with its context. V gave up 4 bases and J gave up 0 bases, with 12 bases separating them. The CDR3 covers 16 residues. Germline-derived CDR1 and CDR2 are SGHTA and FQGNSA. TCRdb re-called the RT-PCR reads through MiXCR, storing one row per CDR3 protein. The data show approximately 720,000 distinct CDR3 sequences, about 14% seen once. This clonotype was sampled from a female donor in good health, serving as a healthy control. Sequenced: memory CD4+ T cells from blood. The gene calls are TRBV7-2 and TRBJ1-4; D may be TRBD1 (5 bases). Written as DNA, the CDR3 is TGTGCCAGCAGCTATGGACAAGTAGCAACTAATGAAAAACTGTTTTTT. Translating gives CASSYGQVATNEKLFF.